The 16 T cell receptor beta chains below all came from one sample that was sequenced in a study of PD-L1 blockade in urothelial cancer. Some clones are missing from TCRdb's copy, which holds only in-frame ones; the method was immunoSEQ multiplex PCR. The table shows tens of thousands of clones, with 87% occurring only once. The specimen comprised PBMCs, sampled around atezolizumab (anti-PD-L1) treatment. Receptors were obtained from a man aged 55 to 70 with urothelial cancer.

In its sample, this clone was seen a few times. The chain couples TRBV7-9 to TRBJ1-5; no clear D gene. The CDR3 extends over 14 amino acids. V dropped 5 bases and J dropped 3 bases, with 11 bases sitting between them. Germline V CDR1 and CDR2: SEHNR, FQNEAQ (reference sequence). The CDR3 sequence is CASSGGQDNQPQHF. As DNA, the CDR3 is TGTGCCAGCAGCGGCGGGCAGGACAATCAGCCCCAGCATTTT. Together with reference TRBV7-9 and TRBJ1-5, the CDR3 gives the full variable domain: DTGVSQNPRHKITKRGQNVTFRCDPISEHNRLYWYRQTLGQGPEFLTYFQNEAQLEKSRLLSDRFSAERPKGSFSTLEIQRTEQGDSAMYLCASSGGQDNQPQHFGDGTRLSIL.

The rearrangement links TRBV10-2 to TRBJ1-6; no clear D gene. The CDR3 loop spans 13 amino acids. V was pared by 4 bases and J by 8 bases, with 9 bases between. From germline, CDR1 is WSHSY and CDR2 SAAADI. CDR3 bases: TGCGCCAGCAGTGCTCAGCGTGATTCACCCCTCCACTTT. Translated, it gives CASSAQRDSPLHF.

This chain links TRBV19 with TRBJ2-7; perhaps TRBD1 as D (6 bases). The V end lost 6 bases, the J end lost 6 bases, and 15 bases lay between the germline ends. The germline V gene has CDR1 LNHDA and CDR2 SQIVND (reference sequence). The CDR3 is 13 residues long. The CDR3 loop is CASSITGTPEQYF. The CDR3 region has the DNA TGTGCCAGTAGCATCACAGGGACACCCGAGCAGTACTTC.

The rearrangement links TRBV19 to TRBJ1-6; 12 nucleotides align to TRBD1. V was clipped by 4 bases and J by 16 bases; unmatched bases: 8. From germline, CDR1 is LNHDA and CDR2 SQIVND (reference sequence). This CDR3 is built from 14 residues. The chain's CDR3 is CASSNRDRGHSLHF. In nucleotides, the CDR3 is TGTGCCAGTAGTAACCGGGACAGGGGGCATTCGCTCCACTTT.

The J gene is TRBJ1-1, the V gene TRBV12-5; no clear D gene. This CDR3 comprises 13 residues. Trimming shortened V by 6 bases and J by 2 bases, and 10 bases separated the two germline ends. CDR1 is LGHNT and CDR2 is FRNRAP in the germline V gene. CDR3: CASGSTVNTEAFF. DNA of the CDR3: TGTGCTAGTGGCTCGACTGTCAACACTGAAGCTTTCTTT. Full variable domain (missing parts from reference TRBV12-5 and TRBJ1-1): DARVTQTPRHKVTEMGQEVTMRCQPILGHNTVFWYRQTMMQGLELLAYFRNRAPLDDSGMPKDRFSAEMPDATLATLKIQPSEPRDSAVYFCASGSTVNTEAFFGQGTRLTVV.

The chain couples TRBV9 to TRBJ2-1, with D maybe TRBD1 (5 bases). Germline CDR1 reads SGDLS; CDR2 reads YYNGEE. Trimming took off 2 bases at V and 2 bases at J, with 11 bases between the two ends. The CDR3 totals 15 residues. CDR3 in amino acids: CASSVGQGTYNEQFF. Here the CDR3 DNA reads TGTGCCAGCAGCGTCGGGCAGGGAACCTACAATGAGCAGTTCTTC.

The gene calls are TRBV29-1 and TRBJ2-2, with TRBD1 matching 7 bases. The length of the CDR3 is 18 residues. CDR1 and CDR2 (germline): SQVTM, ANQGSEA. V was pared by 7 bases and J by 0 bases, with 17 bases of the junction left unmatched. CDR3 in amino acids: CSAGDSLHLNPNTGELFF. The CDR3 DNA sequence: TGCAGCGCTGGGGACAGTTTACACCTAAACCCGAACACCGGGGAGCTGTTTTTT.

The chain is built from TRBV11-3 and TRBJ2-1, with 8 bases that match TRBD2. The J segment lost 3 bases and the V segment lost 5 bases, leaving 9 bases of the junction unmatched. Germline CDR1 is SGHNT and CDR2 is YENEEA. This CDR3 is built from 16 residues. CDR3 residues: CASSPPGRGDYNEQFF. As DNA, the CDR3 is TGTGCCAGCAGCCCGCCGGGGCGGGGGGACTACAATGAGCAGTTCTTC. The whole variable domain, filled in from reference TRBV11-3 and TRBJ2-1, reads EAGVVQSPRYKIIEKKQPVAFWCNPISGHNTLYWYLQNLGQGPELLIRYENEEAVDDSQLPKDRFSAERLKGVDSTLKIQPAELGDSAVYLCASSPPGRGDYNEQFFGPGTRLTVL.

V is TRBV27 and J is TRBJ1-5; TRBD1 aligns across 10 bases. The junction had 4 bases not matched to a gene; V was cut back by 7 bases and J by 1 base. The V gene's germline CDR1 is MNHEY and CDR2 SMNVEV (reference sequence). The length of the CDR3 is 15 residues. The CDR3 sequence: CASKGQGMSNQPQHF. The DNA for the CDR3 is TGTGCCAGCAAGGGACAGGGGATGAGCAATCAGCCCCAGCATTTT.

The chain has TRBV19 and TRBJ1-5, with D maybe TRBD1 (6 bases). This CDR3 is 16 amino acids long. The ends were cut back, 2 bases at V and 7 bases at J, with 18 bases in the middle. The germline gives CDR1 LNHDA, CDR2 SQIVND (reference sequence). CDR3 bases: TGTGCCAGTAGTATAATGACGGGGGGCAAGTCCCAGCCCCAGCATTTT. Residues: CASSIMTGGKSQPQHF.

The gene calls are TRBV5-3 and TRBJ1-5, with D tentatively TRBD1 (5 bases). TRBV5-3 is assigned to the ORF class and has an uncertain function. Between the trimmed V and J ends, which lost 7 bases and 4 bases, there was a span of 18 bases. CDR3 length: 15 residues. This CDR3 reads CARGEDPRANQPQHF. CDR3 DNA sequence: TGTGCCAGAGGCGAGGACCCCAGGGCTAATCAGCCCCAGCATTTT.

This clone appeared a few times. The gene calls are TRBV7-8 and TRBJ1-5; D is unclear. The CDR3 loop spans 15 amino acids. Germline V gene data show CDR1 as SGHVS and CDR2 as FQNEAQ. The V end was cut by 5 bases, the J end by 0 bases, with 11 bases between. CDR3 DNA sequence: TGTGCCAGCAGCCATGTCCGAGGTAGCAATCAGCCCCAGCATTTT. Translation gives CASSHVRGSNQPQHF.

V gene TRBV5-1 combines with J gene TRBJ2-3; D may be TRBD1 (6 bases). CDR3 length: 15 amino acids. The V end was cut by 0 bases, the J end by 4 bases, with 12 bases between. CDR1 and CDR2 (germline): SGHRS, YFSETQ. The CDR3 coding sequence is TGCGCCAGCAGCTTGGACAGGGCTAGGGCAGATACGCAGTATTTT. Protein product: CASSLDRARADTQYF.

The genes are TRBV18 and TRBJ2-2, with 8 bases that match TRBD1. Trimming cost V 0 bases and J 4 bases; bases outside gene matches: 7. The length of the CDR3 is 17 residues. CDR1 is KGHSH, CDR2 LQKENI, per germline. Here the CDR3 reads CASSPPGQGASTGELFF. As DNA, the CDR3 is TGTGCCAGCTCACCACCGGGCCAGGGGGCAAGCACCGGGGAGCTGTTTTTT.

The genes are TRBV30 and TRBJ1-1, with a possible D match to TRBD1 (5 bases). Germline V gene lookup returns CDR1 GTSNPN and CDR2 SVGIG (reference sequence). V lost 1 base to trimming and J lost 4 bases, with 10 bases between them. The CDR3 contains 13 residues. CDR3 sequence reads: CAWSADRSTEAFF. The CDR3 DNA is TGTGCCTGGAGTGCAGACAGATCCACTGAAGCTTTCTTT.

The chain links TRBV19 to TRBJ1-5; 7 bases are a match to TRBD1. The CDR3 runs 15 residues. Germline V gene data show CDR1 as LNHDA and CDR2 as SQIVND (reference sequence). J gave up 0 bases and V 6 bases, and 5 bases lay outside the gene matches. The CDR3 DNA sequence: TGTGCCAGTAGATGGGGACAGAATAGCAATCAGCCCCAGCATTTT. Protein sequence: CASRWGQNSNQPQHF.